A selection of T cell receptor beta chains follows, all from one sample in a study of shared clonotypes between healthy human individuals. Profiled with immunoSEQ multiplex PCR; TCRdb holds only in-frame clones, not every one. The sample comprises more than 2 million clones, approximately 94% of which are singletons, and around 0.13% rests with the top ten. Sequencing was done on a sample of naive CD4+ T cells sorted from blood. The receptor set was obtained from a young man in good health. The CDR3 runs from the conserved cysteine through the conserved F or W. D genes are given only for firm matches. Clone size appears in some rows only: once, few, many, or a class for an expanded clone.

d_call: TRBD1
clone_size: .
j_call: TRBJ2-7
v_call: TRBV6-1
cdr3_aa: CASRHRGPYEQYF
cdr3_nt: TGTGCCAGCCGTCACAGGGGACCCTACGAGCAGTACTTC

d_call: TRBD1
clone_size: .
j_call: TRBJ1-2
v_call: TRBV15
cdr3_aa: CATSRLRDREGRGHGYTF
cdr3_nt: TGTGCCACCAGCAGACTCCGGGACAGGGAGGGGAGAGGACATGGCTACACCTTC

d_call: .
clone_size: .
j_call: TRBJ1-1
v_call: TRBV10-1
cdr3_aa: CASRSGDLNTEAFF
cdr3_nt: TGCGCCAGCAGGAGCGGGGACTTGAACACTGAAGCTTTCTTT

d_call: TRBD1
clone_size: .
j_call: TRBJ1-1
v_call: TRBV6-1
cdr3_aa: CASSADRAGTEAFF
cdr3_nt: TGTGCCAGCAGTGCTGACAGGGCAGGAACTGAAGCTTTCTTT

d_call: TRBD1
clone_size: .
j_call: TRBJ1-2
v_call: TRBV5-1
cdr3_aa: CASSASDRAHGYTF
cdr3_nt: TGCGCCAGCAGCGCTAGTGACAGGGCGCATGGCTACACCTTC

d_call: .
clone_size: once
j_call: TRBJ2-1
v_call: TRBV11-2
cdr3_aa: CASSLMGLLNEQFF
cdr3_nt: TGTGCCAGCAGCTTAATGGGACTTCTCAATGAGCAGTTCTTC

d_call: .
clone_size: .
j_call: TRBJ2-5
v_call: TRBV7-7
cdr3_aa: CASSRSGQETQYF
cdr3_nt: TGTGCTAGCAGCCGTTCGGGGCAAGAGACCCAGTACTTC

d_call: .
clone_size: .
j_call: TRBJ2-3
v_call: TRBV19
cdr3_aa: CATRQTSTDTQYF
cdr3_nt: TGTGCCACCCGACAGACTAGCACAGATACGCAGTATTTT

d_call: TRBD2
clone_size: once
j_call: TRBJ2-3
v_call: TRBV10-1
cdr3_aa: CASSDQRGKADTQYF
cdr3_nt: TGCGCCAGCAGTGACCAGCGGGGGAAGGCAGATACGCAGTATTTT

d_call: TRBD1
clone_size: .
j_call: TRBJ2-7
v_call: TRBV30
cdr3_aa: CAWTGQEKNYEQYF
cdr3_nt: TGTGCCTGGACGGGACAGGAGAAAAACTACGAGCAGTACTTC

d_call: TRBD1
clone_size: .
j_call: TRBJ1-1
v_call: TRBV19
cdr3_aa: CASSTYRGGVNTEAFF
cdr3_nt: TGTGCCAGTAGTACCTACAGGGGTGGAGTGAACACTGAAGCTTTCTTT

d_call: TRBD2
clone_size: .
j_call: TRBJ2-7
v_call: TRBV4-3
cdr3_aa: CASSQDRGEFYEQYF
cdr3_nt: TGCGCCAGCAGCCAAGATCGGGGGGAGTTTTACGAGCAGTACTTC

d_call: .
clone_size: few
j_call: TRBJ1-2
v_call: TRBV29-1
cdr3_aa: CSVEAGGYGYTF
cdr3_nt: TGCAGCGTTGAAGCAGGAGGTTATGGCTACACCTTC

d_call: TRBD2
clone_size: .
j_call: TRBJ2-5
v_call: TRBV19
cdr3_aa: CASSISGGETQYF
cdr3_nt: TGTGCCAGTAGTATTTCGGGAGGAGAGACCCAGTACTTC

d_call: .
clone_size: .
j_call: TRBJ2-7
v_call: TRBV5-8
cdr3_aa: CASSLAAGFYEQYF
cdr3_nt: TGTGCCAGCAGCTTGGCGGCAGGGTTCTACGAGCAGTACTTC

d_call: TRBD1
clone_size: .
j_call: TRBJ1-6
v_call: TRBV2
cdr3_aa: CATQGGKGGNSPLHF
cdr3_nt: TGTGCCACCCAGGGGGGGAAAGGGGGTAATTCACCCCTCCACTTT

d_call: TRBD2
clone_size: .
j_call: TRBJ2-5
v_call: TRBV7-2
cdr3_aa: CASSLLSGRSQETQYF
cdr3_nt: TGTGCCAGCAGCTTATTAAGCGGGAGAAGCCAAGAGACCCAGTACTTC

d_call: TRBD1
clone_size: .
j_call: TRBJ2-4
v_call: TRBV6-8
cdr3_aa: CASSYTGDSPGLAKNIQYF
cdr3_nt: TGTGCCAGCAGTTATACAGGGGATTCCCCAGGTCTAGCCAAAAACATTCAGTACTTC

d_call: TRBD1
clone_size: .
j_call: TRBJ1-5
v_call: TRBV6-5
cdr3_aa: CASSSTGGYQPQHF
cdr3_nt: TGTGCCAGCAGCTCGACAGGGGGTTATCAGCCCCAGCATTTT

d_call: .
clone_size: .
j_call: TRBJ1-4
v_call: TRBV6-1
cdr3_aa: CASSGQVSVSELFF
cdr3_nt: TGTGCCAGCAGTGGACAGGTCTCCGTTTCGGAACTGTTTTTT

d_call: .
clone_size: once
j_call: TRBJ1-5
v_call: TRBV5-8
cdr3_aa: CASSFIPGGNQPQHF
cdr3_nt: TGTGCCAGCAGCTTTATCCCGGGCGGCAATCAGCCCCAGCATTTT

d_call: TRBD1
clone_size: .
j_call: TRBJ2-1
v_call: TRBV28
cdr3_aa: CASSQGGAHNEQFF
cdr3_nt: TGTGCCAGCAGTCAAGGGGGCGCGCACAATGAGCAGTTCTTC

d_call: .
clone_size: .
j_call: TRBJ1-5
v_call: TRBV5-6
cdr3_aa: CASSAGSNQPQHF
cdr3_nt: TGTGCCAGCAGCGCGGGGAGCAATCAGCCCCAGCATTTT

d_call: TRBD1
clone_size: .
j_call: TRBJ2-5
v_call: TRBV18
cdr3_aa: CASSGDRIGETQYF
cdr3_nt: TGTGCCAGCTCAGGGGACAGGATCGGGGAGACCCAGTACTTC

d_call: TRBD1
clone_size: .
j_call: TRBJ2-7
v_call: TRBV5-1
cdr3_aa: CASSLAMGQFYEQYF
cdr3_nt: TGCGCCAGCAGCTTGGCGATGGGACAGTTCTACGAGCAGTACTTC

d_call: .
clone_size: .
j_call: TRBJ2-7
v_call: TRBV7-2
cdr3_aa: CASSLATGVVYEQYF
cdr3_nt: TGTGCCAGCAGCTTAGCGACGGGGGTAGTCTACGAGCAGTACTTC

d_call: .
clone_size: .
j_call: TRBJ1-5
v_call: TRBV19
cdr3_aa: CASSIGQNSNQPQHF
cdr3_nt: TGTGCCAGTAGTATAGGACAGAATAGCAATCAGCCCCAGCATTTT

d_call: .
clone_size: .
j_call: TRBJ1-2
v_call: TRBV6-5
cdr3_aa: CASSSGGLGYGYTF
cdr3_nt: TGTGCCAGCAGCTCCGGGGGGCTTGGCTATGGCTACACCTTC

d_call: TRBD2
clone_size: .
j_call: TRBJ2-7
v_call: TRBV27
cdr3_aa: CASSLYSPSGGLYEQYF
cdr3_nt: TGTGCCAGCAGTTTATATTCCCCCTCGGGGGGACTATACGAGCAGTACTTC

d_call: .
clone_size: .
j_call: TRBJ2-7
v_call: TRBV9
cdr3_aa: CASSVGLGRSYEQYF
cdr3_nt: TGTGCCAGCAGCGTAGGTCTGGGACGGTCCTACGAGCAGTACTTC